These T cell receptor beta chains were read from a single sample in a study of OX40 agonist ivuxolimab in advanced cancers. The method was immunoSEQ multiplex PCR; TCRdb's version includes in-frame clones alone and lacks a portion of them. The data hold around 91,000 clones, with roughly 89% observed a single time. The sample in question was CD4+ or CD8+ T cells sorted from blood, obtained in a trial of the OX40 agonist ivuxolimab. These receptors originate from an adult with an advanced solid tumor such as melanoma, head and neck, liver or kidney cancer. Both conserved end residues are part of each CDR3. D genes are given only for firm matches. The listing skips clone size in some rows; elsewhere it reads once, few, many or a size class.

CASRDRTVQETQYF	TGTGCCAGCAGGGATCGGACAGTCCAAGAGACCCAGTACTTC	-	TRBV6-5	-	TRBJ2-5
CASSQNQGIGGNIQYF	TGTGCCAGCAGCCAAAATCAAGGGATTGGGGGAAACATTCAGTACTTC	-	TRBV4-2	-	TRBJ2-4
CASSSGTGRNEAFF	TGTGCCAGCAGTTCGGGGACAGGGAGGAATGAAGCTTTCTTT	-	TRBV6-6	TRBD1	TRBJ1-1
CASSLAVGRGGETQYF	TGTGCCAGCAGCTTAGCAGTCGGCAGGGGTGGAGAGACCCAGTACTTC	-	TRBV11-3	-	TRBJ2-5
CASSQQGGANTGELFF	TGTGCCAGCTCTCAACAGGGAGGGGCGAACACCGGGGAGCTGTTTTTT	-	TRBV7-2	-	TRBJ2-2
CASSFIGGQETQYF	TGTGCCAGCAGCTTCATAGGAGGACAAGAGACCCAGTACTTC	-	TRBV5-4	-	TRBJ2-5
CASSWISGANVLTF	TGCGCCAGCAGCTGGATATCTGGGGCCAACGTCCTGACTTTC	-	TRBV5-1	-	TRBJ2-6
CASFHAGLGEKLFF	TGTGCCAGCTTCCACGCAGGGTTAGGTGAAAAACTGTTTTTT	-	TRBV2	-	TRBJ1-4
CASRDRGNTIYF	TGTGCCAGCAGGGACAGGGGAAACACCATATATTTT	-	TRBV2	TRBD1	TRBJ1-3
CASSHGHASGETQYF	TGCGCCAGCAGCCACGGGCATGCGTCCGGAGAGACCCAGTACTTC	-	TRBV4-1	-	TRBJ2-5
CASSRGQGYGYTF	TGCGCCAGCAGCCGAGGACAGGGCTATGGCTACACCTTC	-	TRBV4-1	TRBD1	TRBJ1-2
CASSFGTGERGNTIYF	TGTGCCAGCAGCTTCGGGACAGGGGAAAGAGGAAACACCATATATTTT	-	TRBV5-6	TRBD1	TRBJ1-3
CASHTPLNYGYTF	TGTGCCAGCCATACCCCCTTAAACTATGGCTACACCTTC	-	TRBV6-1	-	TRBJ1-2
CASSPTRLAGGDTQYF	TGTGCCAGCAGCCCGACAAGGCTAGCGGGGGGGGATACGCAGTATTTT	once	TRBV5-8	TRBD2	TRBJ2-3
CAISESRETQYF	TGTGCCATCAGTGAGTCTCGAGAGACCCAGTACTTC	-	TRBV10-3	-	TRBJ2-5
CASRYDRGDEKLFF	TGTGCCAGCAGATACGACAGGGGTGATGAAAAACTGTTTTTT	-	TRBV6-1	TRBD1	TRBJ1-4
CATSRVASGGAQETQYF	TGTGCCACCAGCAGAGTTGCTAGCGGGGGGGCCCAAGAGACCCAGTACTTC	-	TRBV15	TRBD2	TRBJ2-5
CASSLPSVGRSSYNSPLHF	TGTGCCAGCAGTTTGCCCTCTGTAGGGAGAAGCTCCTATAATTCACCCCTCCACTTT	-	TRBV28	-	TRBJ1-6
CASSLGQDRQFF	TGTGCCAGCAGCCTGGGACAGGATCGGCAGTTCTTC	-	TRBV7-9	TRBD1	TRBJ2-1
CASSTPSGSSYEQYF	TGTGCCAGCTCCACCCCTAGCGGGAGCTCCTACGAGCAGTACTTC	-	TRBV18	TRBD2	TRBJ2-7
CASSDLVGSPDTQYF	TGTGCCAGCAGTGATCTGGTCGGGAGTCCAGATACGCAGTATTTT	-	TRBV6-1	-	TRBJ2-3
CASSESGSSPFHF	TGTGCCAGCAGTGAATCGGGATCCAGTCCTTTCCACTTT	few	TRBV25-1	-	TRBJ1-6
CASSMAGSGYGYTF	TGTGCCAGTAGTATGGCGGGGAGCGGCTATGGCTACACCTTC	once	TRBV19	-	TRBJ1-2
CASGLVLGGSSGGYTF	TGTGCTAGTGGTTTGGTCCTCGGGGGGTCTAGCGGAGGCTACACCTTC	-	TRBV12-5	-	TRBJ1-2
CASRLQGTEAFF	TGTGCCAGCAGACTTCAAGGAACTGAAGCTTTCTTT	-	TRBV6-1	-	TRBJ1-1
CASSVELPGGAQYF	TGTGCCAGCAGCGTAGAACTCCCGGGGGGGGCGCAGTATTTT	-	TRBV9	TRBD2	TRBJ2-3
CASSPRLAGYNEQFF	TGTGCCAGCAGCCCGCGACTAGCGGGATACAATGAGCAGTTCTTC	-	TRBV7-3	TRBD2	TRBJ2-1
CASRPGTGVGDTQYF	TGCGCCAGCAGGCCAGGGACAGGGGTTGGGGATACGCAGTATTTT	-	TRBV4-1	TRBD1	TRBJ2-3
CASSNSGGETQYF	TGTGCCAGCAGTAATTCAGGGGGCGAGACCCAGTACTTC	-	TRBV6-5	TRBD1	TRBJ2-5
CASSPGDRAPGEAFF	TGTGCCAGCAGTCCTGGCGACAGGGCGCCAGGTGAAGCTTTCTTT	-	TRBV28	TRBD1	TRBJ1-1
CASSLAPIRSTDTQYF	TGCGCCAGCAGCTTGGCCCCAATAAGGAGCACAGATACGCAGTATTTT	-	TRBV5-1	-	TRBJ2-3
CASMGGGAVTEQFF	TGTGCCAGCATGGGCGGGGGGGCCGTAACTGAGCAGTTCTTC	-	TRBV2	TRBD2	TRBJ2-1
CASSDRTSGNTIYF	TGTGCCAGCAGTGATCGAACATCGGGAAACACCATATATTTT	-	TRBV25-1	-	TRBJ1-3
CASSSGGGDYGYTF	TGTGCCAGCAGTTCCGGAGGCGGAGACTATGGCTACACCTTC	once	TRBV7-2	-	TRBJ1-2
CASSLSPLQGREKLFF	TGCGCCAGCAGCTTGTCGCCCCTCCAAGGACGGGAAAAACTGTTTTTT	-	TRBV5-1	-	TRBJ1-4
CASGLDGFPGEQFF	TGTGCTAGTGGTTTGGACGGATTCCCGGGGGAGCAGTTCTTC	-	TRBV12-5	-	TRBJ2-1
CASNSDRANEQFF	TGTGCCAGCAACTCGGACAGGGCCAATGAGCAGTTCTTC	-	TRBV6-6	TRBD1	TRBJ2-1
CASSAKRGAQETQYF	TGTGCCAGCAGCGCAAAACGCGGGGCACAAGAGACCCAGTACTTC	-	TRBV9	-	TRBJ2-5
CASSLAYSGGEAFF	TGCGCCAGCAGCTTGGCCTACTCGGGGGGTGAAGCTTTCTTT	-	TRBV5-1	-	TRBJ1-1
CASSQLAGDYEQFF	TGTGCCAGCAGCCAACTAGCGGGAGATTATGAGCAGTTCTTC	-	TRBV4-2	TRBD2	TRBJ2-1
CASSRKTGGKTKNIQYF	TGTGCCAGCAGCAGGAAGACAGGGGGCAAGACCAAAAACATTCAGTACTTC	once	TRBV5-8	TRBD1	TRBJ2-4
CASSTQPGLAGGSYNEQFF	TGTGCCAGCAGCACACAACCGGGACTAGCGGGGGGGAGCTACAATGAGCAGTTCTTC	-	TRBV7-6	TRBD2	TRBJ2-1
CASSRSGVLTDTQYF	TGTGCCAGCAGCCGTAGCGGGGTACTCACAGATACGCAGTATTTT	once	TRBV7-2	TRBD2	TRBJ2-3
CASSLDAGGRRETQYF	TGTGCCAGCAGCTTAGATGCGGGAGGGAGACGAGAGACCCAGTACTTC	-	TRBV7-9	TRBD2	TRBJ2-5
CASSVLSGQGIETQYF	TGTGCCAGCAGCGTATTATCGGGACAGGGGATAGAGACCCAGTACTTC	-	TRBV9	TRBD1	TRBJ2-5
CASSRSHRAGETQYF	TGTGCTAGCAGCCGCAGTCACAGGGCGGGGGAGACCCAGTACTTC	-	TRBV7-7	-	TRBJ2-5
CASSLGLADRSDTQYF	TGCGCCAGCAGCTTGGGACTAGCCGACAGATCAGATACGCAGTATTTT	-	TRBV5-1	TRBD2	TRBJ2-3
CSPRGNQPQHF	TGCAGCCCTAGGGGCAATCAGCCCCAGCATTTT	few	TRBV29-1	-	TRBJ1-5
CASSRVDRRNQPQHF	TGTGCCAGCAGTCGGGTGGACAGACGCAATCAGCCCCAGCATTTT	-	TRBV28	-	TRBJ1-5
CASSLSSGNTEAFF	TGTGCCAGCAGCCTCTCGTCCGGGAACACTGAAGCTTTCTTT	-	TRBV7-8	-	TRBJ1-1
CASSDLHFGPEAFF	TGTGCCAGCAGTGACCTTCACTTCGGGCCTGAAGCTTTCTTT	-	TRBV25-1	-	TRBJ1-1
CASSRQGNSYGYTF	TGTGCCAGTAGCAGACAGGGGAATAGCTATGGCTACACCTTC	-	TRBV19	TRBD1	TRBJ1-2